The 8 T cell receptor beta chains below were found in one sample sequenced in a study of blood T cell repertoires in COVID-19. Produced via immunoSEQ multiplex PCR; TCRdb's table is partial and in-frame only. Of around 250,000 clones in the sample, 90% to 95% are singletons; the top ten hold more than 1%. The sample taken for sequencing was PBMCs or T cells enriched from blood (not recorded which). The receptors shown here come from a human donor in a cohort exposed to, infected with or recovered from COVID-19 (not recorded which). The donor label of this sample is uncertain.

The chain employs TRBV18 and TRBJ1-6; D is undetermined. V shed 3 bases and J shed 8 bases, with 14 bases lying between them. The CDR3 spans 15 residues. In germline, CDR1 is KGHSH, CDR2 LQKENI. CDR3 loop: CASSPTGKKDSPLHF. CDR3 nucleotide sequence: TGTGCCAGCTCACCTACCGGGAAGAAGGATTCACCCCTCCACTTT.

The chain links TRBV4-3 to TRBJ1-2, with a tentative D call TRBD1 (6 bases). The germline CDR1 and CDR2 sequences are LGHNA and YSLEER. This CDR3 has 15 residues. The V end was cut by 0 bases, the J end by 4 bases, with 12 bases between. The CDR3 DNA sequence: TGCGCCAGCAGCCAAGATCAGGGGATCAGCTATGGCTACACCTTC. Encoded protein: CASSQDQGISYGYTF.

The chain combines TRBV19 with TRBJ1-2; 11 bases fit TRBD1. Germline CDR1 and CDR2: LNHDA and SQIVND (reference sequence). V was clipped by 4 bases and J by 2 bases; unmatched bases: 0. The CDR3 spans 14 residues. The CDR3, as DNA: TGTGCCAGTAGTAGGGACAGGGGGAACTATGGCTACACCTTC. Residues: CASSRDRGNYGYTF. The whole variable domain, filled in from reference TRBV19 and TRBJ1-2, reads DGGITQSPKYLFRKEGQNVTLSCEQNLNHDAMYWYRQDPGQGLRLIYYSQIVNDFQKGDIAEGYSVSREKKESFPLTVTSAQKNPTAFYLCASSRDRGNYGYTFGSGTRLTVV.

The chain carries TRBV19 and TRBJ2-7; possible D gene TRBD1, 6 bases. Trimming removed 9 bases from V and 0 bases from J, with 15 bases in between. Per germline, CDR1 LNHDA and CDR2 SQIVND (reference sequence). CDR3 size: 14 residues. The CDR3 protein is CASKGQYLSYEQYF. The CDR3 bases are TGTGCCAGCAAAGGACAGTACCTCTCCTACGAGCAGTACTTC.

The chain couples TRBV7-8 to TRBJ1-4, with TRBD1 matching 10 bases. The CDR3 loop spans 17 amino acids. J lost 1 base, V lost 5 bases, and 7 bases had no gene match. From germline, CDR1 is SGHVS and CDR2 FQNEAQ. The CDR3 DNA follows: TGTGCCAGCAGCGTCCCGGGACAGGGGAAAACTAATGAAAAACTGTTTTTT. Protein sequence: CASSVPGQGKTNEKLFF. Full variable domain (missing parts from reference TRBV7-8 and TRBJ1-4): GAGVSQSPRYKVAKRGQDVALRCDPISGHVSLFWYQQALGQGPEFLTYFQNEAQLDKSGLPSDRFFAERPEGSVSTLKIQRTQQEDSAVYLCASSVPGQGKTNEKLFFGSGTQLSVL.

V usage is TRBV5-5 and J usage is TRBJ1-2, with D possibly being TRBD1 (6 bases). Germline V gene lookup returns CDR1 SGHKS and CDR2 YYEKEE (reference sequence). V lost 0 bases and J lost 2, with 14 bases in between. The CDR3 loop spans 16 amino acids. CDR3 in amino acids: CASSLVLQGYNYGYTF. The CDR3 DNA reads TGTGCCAGCAGCTTGGTACTACAGGGATACAACTATGGCTACACCTTC.

The V call is TRBV5-6, the J call TRBJ2-2; tentatively, D is TRBD1 (5 bases). This CDR3 is built from 15 residues. V was shortened by 2 bases and J by 4 bases, with 12 bases between the two germline ends. Germline V lookup: CDR1 SGHDT, CDR2 YYEEEE. The CDR3 region is CASSLGVWGTGELFF. The CDR3 DNA sequence: TGTGCCAGCAGCTTAGGGGTATGGGGCACCGGGGAGCTGTTTTTT.

This clone appeared a single time. V is TRBV5-6 and J is TRBJ1-5, with TRBD1 matching 7 bases. Trimming cost V 1 base and J 6 bases; bases outside gene matches: 10. CDR3 length: 16 residues. CDR1 and CDR2 (germline): SGHDT, YYEEEE. For the CDR3, the DNA is TGTGCCAGCAGCTTGCCCCCTGACAGGGATAGTCAGCCCCAGCATTTT. Translation: CASSLPPDRDSQPQHF.